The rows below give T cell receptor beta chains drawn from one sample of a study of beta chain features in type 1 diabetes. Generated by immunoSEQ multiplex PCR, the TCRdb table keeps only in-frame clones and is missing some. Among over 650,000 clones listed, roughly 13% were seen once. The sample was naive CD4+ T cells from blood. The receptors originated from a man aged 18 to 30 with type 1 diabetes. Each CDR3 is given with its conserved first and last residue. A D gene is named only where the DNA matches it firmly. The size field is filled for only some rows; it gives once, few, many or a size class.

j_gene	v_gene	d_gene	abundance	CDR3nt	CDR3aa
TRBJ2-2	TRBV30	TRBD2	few	TGTGCCTGGGTAAGCGGGAGTCCGATCGCCGGGGAGCTGTTTTTT	CAWVSGSPIAGELFF
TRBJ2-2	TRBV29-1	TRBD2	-	TGCAGCGCCGGACTAGCGGGAGGTATGAACACCGGGGAGCTGTTTTTT	CSAGLAGGMNTGELFF
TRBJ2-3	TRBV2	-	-	TGTGCCAGCAGTGAGGGGGGCACAGATACGCAGTATTTT	CASSEGGTDTQYF
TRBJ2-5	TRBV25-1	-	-	TGTGCCAGCAGTGAATTAGGGAGGACCCAGTACTTC	CASSELGRTQYF
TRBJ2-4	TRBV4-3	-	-	TGCGCCAGCAGCCAAGATCGAACAGAACCTCAAAACATTCAGTACTTC	CASSQDRTEPQNIQYF
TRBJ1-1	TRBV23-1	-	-	TGCGCCAGCAGTTTTAACACTGAAGCTTTCTTT	CASSFNTEAFF
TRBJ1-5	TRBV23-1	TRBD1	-	TGCGCCAGCAGTCAATCAATTGGACAGGGAGGGAATCAGCCCCAGCATTTT	CASSQSIGQGGNQPQHF
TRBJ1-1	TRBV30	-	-	TGTGCCTGGAGTGCCCCCCGTACGAGGCCCTCGAACACTGAAGCTTTCTTT	CAWSAPRTRPSNTEAFF
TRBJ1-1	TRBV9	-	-	TGTGCCAGCAGCGGAAAGGGCCTGGCCTGGGCTTTCTTT	CASSGKGLAWAFF
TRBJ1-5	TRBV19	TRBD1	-	TGTGCCAGTAGTTCAACCAGGGGGCTAGGCAATCAGCCCCAGCATTTT	CASSSTRGLGNQPQHF
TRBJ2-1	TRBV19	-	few	TGTGCCAGTAGTACTCAATACAATGAGCAGTTCTTC	CASSTQYNEQFF
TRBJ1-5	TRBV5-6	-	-	TGTGCCAGCAGCAGACAGGGCAATCAGCCCCAGCATTTT	CASSRQGNQPQHF
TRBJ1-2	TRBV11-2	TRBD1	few	TGTGCCAGCAGCTCCCAGGGGGACTATGGCTACACCTTC	CASSSQGDYGYTF
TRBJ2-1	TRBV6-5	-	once	TGTGCCAGCAGTACCGGGACTGCCTACAATGAGCAGTTCTTC	CASSTGTAYNEQFF
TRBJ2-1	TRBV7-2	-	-	TGTGCCAGCAGCTTAAAAGGGAGTGAGCAGTTCTTC	CASSLKGSEQFF
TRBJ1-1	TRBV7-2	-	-	TGTGCCAGCAGCTCTTCTGGACAGCGGAACACTGAAGCTTTCTTT	CASSSSGQRNTEAFF
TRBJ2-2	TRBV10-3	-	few	TGTGCCATCAGTACCGAAAGGGCCCCCGGGGAGCTGTTTTTT	CAISTERAPGELFF
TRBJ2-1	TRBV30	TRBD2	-	TGTGCCTGGAGTGTAGCGGGACCCTACAATGAGCAGTTCTTC	CAWSVAGPYNEQFF
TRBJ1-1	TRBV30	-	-	TGTGCCTGGATTCCAGGAAACACTGAAGCTTTCTTT	CAWIPGNTEAFF
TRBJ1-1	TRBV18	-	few	TGTGCCAGCTCACCACGGACACCTTCGAACACTGAAGCTTTCTTT	CASSPRTPSNTEAFF
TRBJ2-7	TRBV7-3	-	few	TGTGCCAGCAGCTCCGGGACACAAGAGCAGTACTTC	CASSSGTQEQYF
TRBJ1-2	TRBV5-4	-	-	TGTGCCAGCAGCTTGAACCTCTATGGCTACACCTTC	CASSLNLYGYTF
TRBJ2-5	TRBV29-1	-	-	TGCAGCGTTGGATCCCAGGGAGGTATGGAGACCCAGTACTTC	CSVGSQGGMETQYF
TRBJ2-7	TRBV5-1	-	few	TGCGCCAGCAGCCTGGAGACCGTCTACGAGCAGTACTTC	CASSLETVYEQYF
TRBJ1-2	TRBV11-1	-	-	TGTGCCAGCAGCCTAAGGCAGGGTGGAGGCTACACCTTC	CASSLRQGGGYTF
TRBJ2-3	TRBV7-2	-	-	TGTGCCAGCAGCTTACGGAGGGGAGGATCAGATACGCAGTATTTT	CASSLRRGGSDTQYF
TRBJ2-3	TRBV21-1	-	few	TGTGCCAGCAGCAAAGCGGCGGGACTAGCGCGGTCACGTACAGATACGCAGTATTTT	CASSKAAGLARSRTDTQYF
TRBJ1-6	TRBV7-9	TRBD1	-	TGTGCCAGCGGCAATTTAGTGGACAGGCCCAACTATAATTCACCCCTCCACTTT	CASGNLVDRPNYNSPLHF
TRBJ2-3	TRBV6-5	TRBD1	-	TGTGCCAGCAGTAATCGGGACAGGAGCACAGATACGCAGTATTTT	CASSNRDRSTDTQYF
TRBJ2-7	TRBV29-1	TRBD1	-	TGCAGCGTCGAGGGTGAGGTCGGGACAGATAAGAGGGACGAGCAGTACTTC	CSVEGEVGTDKRDEQYF
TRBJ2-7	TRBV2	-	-	TGTGCCAGCAGTGAGGATGGGGTATGGGGCACCTACGAGCAGTACTTC	CASSEDGVWGTYEQYF
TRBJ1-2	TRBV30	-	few	TGTGCCTGGAGTGTCCAGGGCGGGGATGGCTACACCTTC	CAWSVQGGDGYTF
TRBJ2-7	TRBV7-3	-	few	TGTGCCAGCAGCTTAAATCCTCTTAGCCCCCTAGCGCTCTACTTC	CASSLNPLSPLALYF
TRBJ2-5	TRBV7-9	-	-	TGTGCCAGCAGCTTAGAACTCTACATGGGGGCCCAGTACTTC	CASSLELYMGAQYF
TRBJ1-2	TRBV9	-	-	TGTGCCAGCAGCGCAACAGGAAACTATGGCTACACCTTC	CASSATGNYGYTF
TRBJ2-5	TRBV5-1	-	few	TGCGCCAGCAGCTTGGTGGCAGGACCCCAAGAGACCCAGTACTTC	CASSLVAGPQETQYF
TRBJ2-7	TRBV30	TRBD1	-	TGTGCCTGGAGTGGGGTGCCGACAGGGCAGTACGAGCAGTACTTC	CAWSGVPTGQYEQYF
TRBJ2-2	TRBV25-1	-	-	TGTGCCAGCGGCTCTGCGAACACCGGGGAGCTGTTTTTT	CASGSANTGELFF
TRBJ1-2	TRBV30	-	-	TGTGCCTGGAGTGTCATTCTGGGGGATGGCTACACCTTC	CAWSVILGDGYTF
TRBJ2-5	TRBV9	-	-	TGTGCCAGCAGCGTAGGTTCGGGCAAAGAGACCCAGTACTTC	CASSVGSGKETQYF
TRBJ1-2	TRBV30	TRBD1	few	TGTGCCTGGAGTGCCGGGACAGGGAAAGGTTTTGGCTACACCTTC	CAWSAGTGKGFGYTF